Presented here are 6 T cell receptor beta chains from one specimen sequenced in a study of Ad26.COV2.S vaccination and SARS-CoV-2 variants. Treatment: 15 to 20 received Ad26.COV2.S at low or high dose, single or two shots; about five received placebo; per-sample allocation not given. The study sampled participants on day 63 after the first vaccine or placebo injection. Using immunoSEQ multiplex PCR, the repertoire was profiled, and TCRdb retains in-frame clones only, with some absent. The table includes about 480,000 clones, approximately 88% detected once. The specimen was peripheral blood, collected in a trial of Ad26.COV2.S vaccine versus placebo. The source of these receptors is a person aged 18-65 years who received the Ad26.COV2.S COVID-19 vaccine or a placebo.

In nucleotides, the CDR3 is TGTGCCAGCAGCAGACCGGGGGGGAACACTGAAGCTTTCTTT. Its translation is CASSRPGGNTEAFF. The chain joins TRBV27 to TRBJ1-1; a weak D match, TRBD1 (5 bases). CDR1 MNHEY and CDR2 SMNVEV come from the germline V gene (reference sequence). The CDR3 loop spans 14 amino acids. Trimming left V 6 bases short and J 1 base short, with 12 bases between.

As regards this clone: This specimen includes other DNA sequences encoding the same CDR3. V usage is TRBV12-3 or TRBV12-4 and J usage is TRBJ2-7, with D possibly TRBD1 on 5 matching bases. V lost 5 bases, J lost 1 base, and 9 bases lay in between. CDR3 size: 13 residues. In nucleotides, the CDR3 is TGTGCCAGCAGTCTCGACAGTTCCTACGAGCAGTACTTC. Translated, it gives CASSLDSSYEQYF.

This chain connects TRBV10-1 to TRBJ1-4; TRBD1 might be the D (5 bases). This CDR3 comprises 13 residues. Per germline, CDR1 WNHNN and CDR2 SYGVQD (reference sequence). Trimming removed 6 bases at V and 4 bases at J, with 9 bases between. CDR3 in DNA: TGCGCCAGCAGGGGACCAATTAATGAAAAACTGTTTTTT. Encoded protein: CASRGPINEKLFF.

The rearrangement links TRBV10-3 to TRBJ2-7, with D possibly called TRBD1 or TRBD2 (5 bases each). The V end was cut by 4 bases, the J end by 5 bases, with 15 bases between. The germline V gene encodes CDR1 ENHRY and CDR2 SYGVKD. This CDR3 has 14 residues. The CDR3 sequence is CAISGAGTGDEQYF. The CDR3 DNA follows: TGTGCCATCAGTGGCGCAGGGACCGGGGACGAGCAGTACTTC.

The CDR3 DNA sequence: TGTGCCAGCAGTTATCGGGGGCTCTATGGCTACACCTTC. This encodes CASSYRGLYGYTF. This sequence joins TRBV6-5 and TRBJ1-2; TRBD1 is a possible D gene (6 bases). Germline loops: CDR1 MNHEY, CDR2 SVGAGI. Between the trimmed V and J ends, which lost 3 bases and 4 bases, there was a span of 9 bases. This CDR3 comprises 13 residues.

The chain links TRBV7-9 to TRBJ2-3; weak D call: TRBD1 (6 bases). Between the trimmed V and J ends, which lost 4 bases and 1 base, there was a span of 15 bases. This CDR3 is built from 16 residues. CDR1 is SEHNR, CDR2 FQNEAQ, per germline (reference sequence). The CDR3 here is CASSSRDTKGTDTQYF. The CDR3 nucleotides are TGTGCCAGCAGCTCCCGGGACACAAAAGGCACAGATACGCAGTATTTT.